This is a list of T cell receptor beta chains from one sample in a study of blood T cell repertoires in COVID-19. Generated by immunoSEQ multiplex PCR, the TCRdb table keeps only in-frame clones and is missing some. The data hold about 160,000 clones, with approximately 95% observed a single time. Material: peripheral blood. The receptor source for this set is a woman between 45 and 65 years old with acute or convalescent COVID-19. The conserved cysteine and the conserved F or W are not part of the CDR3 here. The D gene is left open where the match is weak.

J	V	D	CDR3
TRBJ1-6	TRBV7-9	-	ASSLGTSGSLH
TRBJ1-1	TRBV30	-	AWRRDGTEAF
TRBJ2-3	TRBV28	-	ASCGFTDTQY
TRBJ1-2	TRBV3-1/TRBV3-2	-	ASSQDLAGGGT
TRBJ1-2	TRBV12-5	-	ASGSNRFRNYGYT
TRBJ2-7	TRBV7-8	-	ASSQSRQGEQY
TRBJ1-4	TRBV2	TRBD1	ASISDRGHEKLF
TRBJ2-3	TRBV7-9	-	ASSSGLLDTDTQY
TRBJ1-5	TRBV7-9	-	ASSLGQGSGNQPQH
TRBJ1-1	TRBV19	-	ASSIQGGNTEAF
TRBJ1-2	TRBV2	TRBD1	ASLPDRGQIYGYT
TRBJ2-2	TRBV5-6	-	ASSLEVAWAEITGELF
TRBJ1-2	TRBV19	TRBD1	ASSPTGASYGYT
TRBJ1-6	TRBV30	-	AWSVGRANNSPLH
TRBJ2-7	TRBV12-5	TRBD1	ASGSGQGVFYEQY
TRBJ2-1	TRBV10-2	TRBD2	ASLRRETDEQF
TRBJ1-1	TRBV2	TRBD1	ASSWRGQDEAF
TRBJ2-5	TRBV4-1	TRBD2	ASSQVSGGQETQY
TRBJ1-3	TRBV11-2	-	ASSRLESGEFGNTIY
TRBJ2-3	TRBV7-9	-	ASSFRDPYKDTQY
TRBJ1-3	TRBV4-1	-	ASSPIYRAQGNTIY
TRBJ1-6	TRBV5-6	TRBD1	ASSLGDRASPLH
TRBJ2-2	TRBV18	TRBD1	ASSSQGDTGELF
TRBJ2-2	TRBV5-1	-	ASSLTGQGTGELF
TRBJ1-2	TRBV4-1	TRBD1	ASSFYFQGGQLEGYT